This T cell receptor (beta chain) was captured in a study of T cells in Graves' hyperthyroidism and ophthalmopathy. In its sample, this clonotype was seen many times. TCR beta CDR3 regions were amplified from RNA transcripts. With the HTBI primer set, the TCR CDR3 went through a first round of RT-PCR. MiXCR, run by TCRdb on the multiplex PCR reads, gives a single entry per CDR3 protein. The sample comprises around 300,000 distinct CDR3 sequences, around 14% of which are singletons, and approximately 25% rests with the top ten. This CDR3 region has 17 residues. CDR1 is MNHEY and CDR2 is SVGEGT in the germline V gene. With 5 bases clipped from V and 3 bases from J, the junction kept 11 bases outside the gene matches.

What was sequenced was blood. The sequence came from a woman younger than 45 with Graves' hyperthyroidism. The chain links TRBV6-2 or TRBV6-3 to TRBJ2-7; 12 bases map to TRBD2. DNA of the CDR3: TGTGCCAGCAGTCCGCCATCGACTAGCGGGAGTCTCTACGAGCAGTACTTC. It translates to CASSPPSTSGSLYEQYF.